A single sample is the source of the 13 T cell receptor beta chains below, sequenced in a study of radiation and T cells in renal cell carcinoma. Specified time point: blood 4 weeks post-SBRT, at nephrectomy. Treatment here: 15 Gy SBRT to primary tumor, nephrectomy 4 weeks later. Only in-frame clones appear in the TCRdb table, and some are missing; sequencing was by immunoSEQ multiplex PCR. Among around 140,000 clones listed, approximately 86% were seen once. Source: blood, taken from a patient whose treatment included radiotherapy and nephrectomy. Every receptor here comes from a woman in her forties or fifties with renal cell carcinoma.

The rearrangement links TRBV5-1 to TRBJ2-7; 7 nucleotides align to TRBD2. CDR3 length: 15 residues. V shed 1 base, J shed 3 bases, and the junction held 7 bases outside the gene matches. Per germline, CDR1 SGHRS and CDR2 YFSETQ. The CDR3 is CASSLLPAGSYEQYF. DNA for the CDR3: TGCGCCAGCAGCTTGCTGCCAGCGGGAAGCTACGAGCAGTACTTC. Full variable domain (outside the CDR3, taken from reference TRBV5-1 and TRBJ2-7): KAGVTQTPRYLIKTRGQQVTLSCSPISGHRSVSWYQQTPGQGLQFLFEYFSETQRNKGNFPGRFSGRQFSNSRSEMNVSTLELGDSALYLCASSLLPAGSYEQYFGPGTRLTVT.

The V call is TRBV27, the J call TRBJ1-1; D gene ambiguous. The CDR3 has 13 amino acids. CDR1 and CDR2 from the germline V gene are MNHEY and SMNVEV (reference sequence). V was cut by 8 bases and J by 5 bases, with 15 bases left in between. The CDR3 DNA reads TGTGCCAGCGCCCGATTGAGGGAGACTGAAGCTTTCTTT. Translated, it gives CASARLRETEAFF.

This clone was seen just once. V usage is TRBV9 and J usage is TRBJ2-7; TRBD2 aligns across 10 bases. The CDR3 has 16 residues. Germline V gene sequence: CDR1 SGDLS, CDR2 YYNGEE. V lost 0 bases and J lost 2; bases outside the gene matches: 5. The CDR3 reads CASSVDPSGGAYEQYF. DNA of the CDR3: TGTGCCAGCAGCGTAGACCCGAGCGGGGGGGCCTACGAGCAGTACTTC.

V and J are TRBV7-9 and TRBJ2-7; the match to TRBD1 covers 9 bases. The V and J ends lost 6 bases and 1 base, in that order; junction bases with no gene match: 7. The CDR3 contains 15 residues. Germline V lookup: CDR1 SEHNR, CDR2 FQNEAQ (reference sequence). CDR3 DNA sequence: TGTGCCAGCAGGTCCTCCGGGACAGGGTCCTACGAGCAGTACTTC. Translated: CASRSSGTGSYEQYF.

J is TRBJ2-1 and V is TRBV4-3; D is perhaps TRBD2 (6 bases). The CDR3 spans 20 residues. CDR1 is LGHNA and CDR2 is YSLEER in the germline V gene. V dropped 0 bases and J dropped 0 bases, with 21 bases sitting between them. The chain's CDR3 is CASSQDPWASAGTSYNEQFF. The CDR3 DNA reads as TGCGCCAGCAGCCAAGACCCTTGGGCCTCGGCGGGAACCTCCTACAATGAGCAGTTCTTC.

The chain has TRBV4-3 and TRBJ1-5; perhaps TRBD1 as D (5 bases). The CDR3 runs 14 residues. Germline CDR1 LGHNA, CDR2 YSLEER. Trimming removed 0 bases from V and 5 bases from J, with 8 bases in between. CDR3 nucleotides: TGCGCCAGCAGCCAAGATCGGGGGGATCAGCCCCAGCATTTT. It encodes CASSQDRGDQPQHF.

The gene calls are TRBV19 and TRBJ2-2; D is ambiguous. Trimming shortened V by 4 bases and J by 6 bases, and 3 bases separated the two germline ends. Germline V CDR1 and CDR2: LNHDA, SQIVND (reference sequence). This CDR3 spans 11 amino acids. Here the CDR3 DNA reads TGTGCCAGTAGTAATGCCGGGGAGCTGTTTTTT. Protein sequence: CASSNAGELFF.

This clone was detected only once. The V gene is TRBV11-1, the J gene TRBJ2-7; 13 nucleotides align to TRBD2. Germline CDR1 is SGHAT and CDR2 is FQDESV (reference sequence). CDR3 length: 19 amino acids. V gave up 4 bases and J gave up 2 bases; unmatched junction bases: 14. The chain's CDR3 is CASSSNLGLAGVGAYEQYF. The CDR3 DNA reads TGTGCCAGCAGCTCAAACCTCGGACTAGCGGGAGTAGGGGCCTACGAGCAGTACTTC.

The chain couples TRBV11-2 to TRBJ1-1; D is uncertain. The CDR3 has 14 residues. Trimming left V 7 bases short and J 0 bases short, with 12 bases between. Germline V gene sequence: CDR1 SGHAT, CDR2 FQNNGV. The CDR3, as DNA: TGTGCCAGCACAGAGGATTACATGAACACTGAAGCTTTCTTT. Amino acids: CASTEDYMNTEAFF. The variable domain in full, completed from reference TRBV11-2 and TRBJ1-1, reads EAGVAQSPRYKIIEKRQSVAFWCNPISGHATLYWYQQILGQGPKLLIQFQNNGVVDDSQLPKDRFSAERLKGVDSTLKIQPAKLEDSAVYLCASTEDYMNTEAFFGQGTRLTVV.

CDR3 sequence (DNA): TGCGCCAGCAGCCTGGGACTAAACACAGATACGCAGTATTTT. Translated: CASSLGLNTDTQYF. The chain links TRBV4-3 to TRBJ2-3; 7 bases are shared with TRBD2. This CDR3 is built from 14 residues. From germline, CDR1 is LGHNA and CDR2 YSLEER. The V segment lost 4 bases and the J segment 2 bases; nucleotides outside the gene matches: 3.

This clone was counted many times. The chain joins TRBV19 to TRBJ1-1, with 7 bases identical to TRBD1. The CDR3 is 12 amino acids. With V trimmed by 4 bases and J by 11 bases, 7 bases remained unmatched. CDR1 and CDR2 from the germline V gene are LNHDA and SQIVND (reference sequence). CDR3 residues: CASSTLQGRAFF. CDR3 nucleotides: TGTGCCAGTAGTACCCTACAGGGGCGCGCTTTCTTT.

V is TRBV5-6 and J is TRBJ2-3; no clear D. V lost 2 bases, J lost 0 bases, and 7 bases lay in between. Germline V gene lookup returns CDR1 SGHDT and CDR2 YYEEEE. CDR3 length equals 14 residues. CDR3 bases: TGTGCCAGCAGCTTCGGATTCAGCACAGATACGCAGTATTTT. This translates into CASSFGFSTDTQYF.

CDR3 amino acids: CASSLYVGKKGGTSGTEAFF. The CDR3 nucleotides are TGCGCCAGCAGCTTGTACGTGGGTAAGAAGGGAGGGACCTCCGGCACTGAAGCTTTCTTT. The V call is TRBV5-1, the J call TRBJ1-1; possibly TRBD1 for D (5 bases). The V gene lost 1 base and the J gene lost 4 bases, with 29 bases spanning the gap. Germline CDR1 SGHRS, CDR2 YFSETQ. This CDR3 has 20 residues.